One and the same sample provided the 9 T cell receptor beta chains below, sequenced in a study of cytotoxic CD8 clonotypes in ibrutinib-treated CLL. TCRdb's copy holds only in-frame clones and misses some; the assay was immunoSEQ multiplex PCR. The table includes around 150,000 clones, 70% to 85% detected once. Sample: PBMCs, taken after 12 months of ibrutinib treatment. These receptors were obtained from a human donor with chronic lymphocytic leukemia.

CDR3 sequence reads: CASRPGQTNYGYTF. As DNA, the CDR3 is TGTGCCAGCAGACCTGGACAGACTAACTATGGCTACACCTTC. The chain employs TRBV5-5 and TRBJ1-2; a possible D gene is TRBD1 (6 bases). This CDR3 is built from 14 residues. V was pared by 5 bases and J by 0 bases, with 11 bases between. Per germline, CDR1 SGHKS and CDR2 YYEKEE (reference sequence).

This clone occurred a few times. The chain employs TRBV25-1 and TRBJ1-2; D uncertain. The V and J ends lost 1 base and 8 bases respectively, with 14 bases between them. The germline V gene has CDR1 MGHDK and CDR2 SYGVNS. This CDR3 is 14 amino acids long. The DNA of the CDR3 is TGTGCCAGCAGTGAATCTGACTGGGCAGGAGGCTACACCTTC. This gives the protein CASSESDWAGGYTF.

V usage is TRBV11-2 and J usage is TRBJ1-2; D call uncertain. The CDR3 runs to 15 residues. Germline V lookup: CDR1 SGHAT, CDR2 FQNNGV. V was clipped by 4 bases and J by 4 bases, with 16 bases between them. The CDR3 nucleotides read TGTGCCAGCAGCTCCATTGGAGGGATTGCCTATGGCTACACCTTC. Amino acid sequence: CASSSIGGIAYGYTF.

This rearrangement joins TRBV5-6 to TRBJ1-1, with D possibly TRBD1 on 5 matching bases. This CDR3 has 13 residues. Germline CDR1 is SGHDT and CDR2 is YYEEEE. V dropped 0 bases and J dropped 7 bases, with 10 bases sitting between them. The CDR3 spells CASSLGGTVEAFF. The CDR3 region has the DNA TGTGCCAGCAGCTTGGGGGGGACGGTTGAAGCTTTCTTT.

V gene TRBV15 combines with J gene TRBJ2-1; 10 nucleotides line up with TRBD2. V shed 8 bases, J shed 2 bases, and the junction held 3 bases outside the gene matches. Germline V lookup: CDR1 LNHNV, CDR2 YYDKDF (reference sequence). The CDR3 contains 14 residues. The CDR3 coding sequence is TGTGCCACCCGTCTAGCGGGAGCCTACAATGAGCAGTTCTTC. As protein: CATRLAGAYNEQFF.

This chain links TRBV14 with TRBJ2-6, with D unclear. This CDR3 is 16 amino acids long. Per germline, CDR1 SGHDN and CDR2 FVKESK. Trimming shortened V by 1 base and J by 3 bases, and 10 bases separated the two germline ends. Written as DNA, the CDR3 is TGTGCCAGCAGCCAAGGATTGGGCAGTGGGGCCAACGTCCTGACTTTC. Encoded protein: CASSQGLGSGANVLTF. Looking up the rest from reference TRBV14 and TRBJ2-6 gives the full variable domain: EAGVTQFPSHSVIEKGQTVTLRCDPISGHDNLYWYRRVMGKEIKFLLHFVKESKQDESGMPNNRFLAERTGGTYSTLKVQPAELEDSGVYFCASSQGLGSGANVLTFGAGSRLTVL.

CDR3 region: CASSGDRGGYTF. CDR3 DNA: TGTGCCAGCAGTGGGGACAGGGGAGGCTACACCTTC. The chain carries TRBV2 and TRBJ1-2; 10 bases are a match to TRBD1. Per germline, CDR1 SNHLY and CDR2 FYNNEI. The V segment lost 4 bases and the J segment 8 bases; nucleotides outside the gene matches: 1. The CDR3 extends over 12 amino acids.

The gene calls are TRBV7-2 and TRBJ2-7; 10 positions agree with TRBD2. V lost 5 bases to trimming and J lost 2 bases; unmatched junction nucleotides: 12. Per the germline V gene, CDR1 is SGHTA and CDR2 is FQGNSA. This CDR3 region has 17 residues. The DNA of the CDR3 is TGTGCCAGCAGCCTAAGCCCTAGCGGGGGCCTAGCCTACGAGCAGTACTTC. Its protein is CASSLSPSGGLAYEQYF.

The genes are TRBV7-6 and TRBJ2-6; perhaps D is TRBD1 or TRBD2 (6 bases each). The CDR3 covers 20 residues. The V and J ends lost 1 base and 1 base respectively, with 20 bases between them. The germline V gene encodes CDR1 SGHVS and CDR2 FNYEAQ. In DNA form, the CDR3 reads TGTGCCAGCAGCTTAGAGATTTGGGGGGCCTTATCGTCTGGGGCCAACGTCCTGACTTTC. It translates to CASSLEIWGALSSGANVLTF.